These 4 T cell receptor beta chains share one sample of origin, sequenced in a study of blood T cells in healthy people across ages. Combining a sample-barcoded 5' primer with a J-beta primer mix, a second PCR ran for roughly 7 to 11 cycles. MiXCR, applied by TCRdb to the 5' RACE reads, yields one record per CDR3 protein. This sample has over 450,000 distinct CDR3 sequences; less than 25% occur once, and the top ten carry roughly 9.4%. This sample was shared with a second study, whose subject was T cells of mothers and their children.

Source material: blood. The receptors were gathered from a boy aged 5 to 17 in good health.

This clonotype was picked up many times. The chain recombines TRBV18 with TRBJ2-5, with 8 bases lining up with TRBD1. The CDR3 is made up of 14 amino acids. Germline V gene sequence: CDR1 KGHSH, CDR2 LQKENI. The V segment lost 6 bases and the J segment 4 bases; nucleotides outside the gene matches: 7. The CDR3 sequence is CASSRRTGGETQYF. The CDR3 coding sequence is TGTGCCAGCTCGCGGAGAACAGGGGGAGAGACCCAGTACTTC.

This clonotype was counted only a few times. The genes are TRBV29-1 and TRBJ2-7; D is possibly TRBD1 (5 bases). Trimming took off 2 bases at V and 2 bases at J, with 16 bases between the two ends. Germline-derived CDR1 and CDR2 are SQVTM and ANQGSEA. The CDR3 spans 15 residues. As DNA, the CDR3 is TGCAGCGTTGAATTGCAGGGTTTGAATCCCTACGAGCAGTACTTC. Translated, it gives CSVELQGLNPYEQYF.

The genes are TRBV6-5 and TRBJ2-7; D possibly corresponds to TRBD2 (6 bases). CDR1 is MNHEY, CDR2 SVGAGI, per germline. Trimming cost V 6 bases and J 7 bases, with 16 bases left between them. CDR3 length: 13 amino acids. CDR3 bases: TGTGCCAGCAGGTCCGCATCCGGGGGTGAGCAGTACTTC. This encodes CASRSASGGEQYF.

V is TRBV6-2 or TRBV6-3 and J is TRBJ1-5; D is uncertain. CDR3 size: 15 residues. CDR1 and CDR2 from the germline V gene are MNHEY and SVGEGT. With 8 bases removed from V and 0 bases from J, the gap between germline ends came to 14 bases. The DNA of the CDR3 is TGTGCCAGCGGAGAGTACAGCAATAGCAATCAGCCCCAGCATTTT. Translation: CASGEYSNSNQPQHF.